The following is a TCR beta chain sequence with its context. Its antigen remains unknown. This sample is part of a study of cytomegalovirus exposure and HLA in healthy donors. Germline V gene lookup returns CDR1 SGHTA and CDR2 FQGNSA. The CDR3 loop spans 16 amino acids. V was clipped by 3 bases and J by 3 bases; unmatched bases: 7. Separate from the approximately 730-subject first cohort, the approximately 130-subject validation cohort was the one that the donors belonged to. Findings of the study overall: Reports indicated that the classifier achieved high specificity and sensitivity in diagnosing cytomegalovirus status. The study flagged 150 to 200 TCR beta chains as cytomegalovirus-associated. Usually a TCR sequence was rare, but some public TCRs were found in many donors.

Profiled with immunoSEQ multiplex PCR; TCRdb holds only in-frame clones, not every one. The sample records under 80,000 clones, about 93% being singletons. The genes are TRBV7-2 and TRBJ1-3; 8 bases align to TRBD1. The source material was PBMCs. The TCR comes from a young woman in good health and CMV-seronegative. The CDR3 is CASSFTGQGGGNTIYF. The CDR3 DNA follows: TGTGCCAGCAGCTTTACCGGACAGGGAGGTGGAAACACCATATATTTT.